The TCR beta chain described here comes from a study of blood T cell repertoires in COVID-19. About the research overall: The analysed material was cDNA or gDNA that came from T cells, B-cell-depleted T cells, or PBMCs.

Trimming stripped 6 bases from V and 4 bases from J, with 7 bases between. This CDR3 contains 13 residues. Per the germline V gene, CDR1 is MRHNA and CDR2 is SNTAGT. Source study methods: By means of reference gene primer amplification, nucleated cell counts were estimated. Only in-frame clones appear in the TCRdb table, and some are missing; sequencing was by immunoSEQ multiplex PCR. V and J calls and clone size are given by that table; D and trimming were obtained from the DNA. This sample has tens of thousands of clones, with over 75% found just once. The chain uses TRBV6-4 and TRBJ1-6, with a tentative D call TRBD1 (5 bases). The TCR was taken from an elderly man with acute or convalescent COVID-19. The sample was peripheral blood. CDR3 in DNA: TGTGCCAGCAGCAGGGCTTATAATTCACCCCTCCACTTT. Its protein product is CASSRAYNSPLHF.